This T cell receptor (beta chain) was found in a study of PD-1 blockade in mismatch repair-deficient tumors. TCRdb's copy holds only in-frame clones and misses some; the assay was immunoSEQ multiplex PCR. The sample has some 48,000 clones, approximately 80% seen once. Specimen: PBMCs, collected before pembrolizumab treatment. This clonotype was sampled from an adult with mismatch repair-deficient cancer.

The CDR3 region has the DNA TGCGCCAGCAGCTTGGCGGGAGGGGCTTCTAACTATGGCTACACCTTC. Its translation: CASSLAGGASNYGYTF. This chain joins TRBV5-1 and TRBJ1-2; a possible D gene is TRBD1 (5 bases). The V gene's germline CDR1 is SGHRS and CDR2 YFSETQ. The ends were cut back, 0 bases at V and 0 bases at J, with 12 bases in the middle. The CDR3 totals 16 residues.